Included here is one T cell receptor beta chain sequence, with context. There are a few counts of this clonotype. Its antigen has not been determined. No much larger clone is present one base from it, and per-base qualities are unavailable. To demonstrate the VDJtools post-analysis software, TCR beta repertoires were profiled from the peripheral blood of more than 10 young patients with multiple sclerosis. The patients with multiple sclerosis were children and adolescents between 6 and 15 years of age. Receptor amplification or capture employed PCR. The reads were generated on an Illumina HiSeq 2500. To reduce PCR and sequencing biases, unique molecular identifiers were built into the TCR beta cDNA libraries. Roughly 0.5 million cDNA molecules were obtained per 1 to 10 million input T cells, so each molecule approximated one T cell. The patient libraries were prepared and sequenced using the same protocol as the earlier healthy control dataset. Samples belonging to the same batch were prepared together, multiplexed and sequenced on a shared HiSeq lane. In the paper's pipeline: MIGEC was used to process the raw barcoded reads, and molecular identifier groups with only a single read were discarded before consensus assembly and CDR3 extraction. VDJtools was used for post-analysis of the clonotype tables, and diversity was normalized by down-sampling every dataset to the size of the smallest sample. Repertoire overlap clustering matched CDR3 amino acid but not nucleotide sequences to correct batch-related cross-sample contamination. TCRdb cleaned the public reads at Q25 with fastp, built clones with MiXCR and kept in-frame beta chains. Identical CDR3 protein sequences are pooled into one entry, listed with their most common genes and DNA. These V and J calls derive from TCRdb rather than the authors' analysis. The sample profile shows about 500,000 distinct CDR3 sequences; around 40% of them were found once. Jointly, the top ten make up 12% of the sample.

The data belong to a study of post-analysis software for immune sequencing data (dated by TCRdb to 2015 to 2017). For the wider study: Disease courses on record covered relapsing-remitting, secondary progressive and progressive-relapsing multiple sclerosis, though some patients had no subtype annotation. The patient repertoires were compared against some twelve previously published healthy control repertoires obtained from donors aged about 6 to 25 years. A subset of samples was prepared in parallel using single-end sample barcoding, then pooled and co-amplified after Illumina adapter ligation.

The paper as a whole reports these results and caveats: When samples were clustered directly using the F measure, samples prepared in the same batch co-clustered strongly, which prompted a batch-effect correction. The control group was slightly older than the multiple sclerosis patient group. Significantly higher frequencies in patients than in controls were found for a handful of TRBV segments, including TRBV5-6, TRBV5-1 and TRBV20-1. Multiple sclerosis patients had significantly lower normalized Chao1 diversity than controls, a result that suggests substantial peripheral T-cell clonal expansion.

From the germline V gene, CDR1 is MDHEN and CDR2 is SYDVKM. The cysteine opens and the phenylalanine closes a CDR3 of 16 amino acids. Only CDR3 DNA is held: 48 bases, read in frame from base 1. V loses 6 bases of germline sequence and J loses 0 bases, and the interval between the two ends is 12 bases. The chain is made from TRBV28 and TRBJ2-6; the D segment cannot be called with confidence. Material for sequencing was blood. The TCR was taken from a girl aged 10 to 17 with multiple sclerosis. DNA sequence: TGTGCCAGCAGCCCTGACATCTTCTCTGGGGCCAACGTCCTGACTTTC. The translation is CASSPDIFSGANVLTF.